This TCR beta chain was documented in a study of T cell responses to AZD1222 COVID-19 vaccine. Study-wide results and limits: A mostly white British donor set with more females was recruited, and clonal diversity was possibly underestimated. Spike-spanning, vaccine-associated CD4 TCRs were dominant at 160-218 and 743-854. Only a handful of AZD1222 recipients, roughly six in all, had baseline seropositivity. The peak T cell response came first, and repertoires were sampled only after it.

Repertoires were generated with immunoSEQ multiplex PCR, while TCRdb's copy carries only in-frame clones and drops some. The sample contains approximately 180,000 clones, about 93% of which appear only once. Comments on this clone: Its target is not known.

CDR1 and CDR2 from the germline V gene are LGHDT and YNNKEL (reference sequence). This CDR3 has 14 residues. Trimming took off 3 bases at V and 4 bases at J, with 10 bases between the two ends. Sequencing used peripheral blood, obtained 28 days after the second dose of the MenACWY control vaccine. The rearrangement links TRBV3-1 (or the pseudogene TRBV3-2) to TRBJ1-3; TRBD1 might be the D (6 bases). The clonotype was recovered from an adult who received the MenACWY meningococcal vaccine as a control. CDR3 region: CASSQKGQGNTIYF. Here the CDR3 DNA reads TGTGCCAGCAGCCAGAAAGGACAGGGAAACACCATATATTTT.